What follows is one T cell receptor beta chain and its context. This CDR3 spans 12 amino acids. Germline-derived CDR1 and CDR2 are LGHDT and YNNKEL (reference sequence). V gave up 2 bases and J gave up 7 bases, with 3 bases separating them. This record belongs to a study of blood T cell repertoires in COVID-19. The wider study: Researchers got acute and convalescent COVID-19 samples from the United States, Italy and Spain. PBMCs, B-cell-depleted T cells, or T cells provided the cDNA or gDNA that made up the material.

Using immunoSEQ multiplex PCR, the repertoire was profiled, and TCRdb retains in-frame clones only, with some absent. The sample carries about 240,000 clones, 82% recorded once. The specimen was peripheral blood. The genes are TRBV3-1 (or the pseudogene TRBV3-2) and TRBJ1-6; no definite D call. The source of this sequence is a woman aged 60 to 75 with active or convalescent COVID-19. In nucleotides, the CDR3 is TGTGCCAGCAGCCAACGGAATTCACCCCTCCACTTT. Translated, it gives CASSQRNSPLHF.